One and the same sample provided the 27 T cell receptor beta chains below, sequenced in a study of T cell changes during pregnancy in multiple sclerosis. Profiling relied on immunoSEQ multiplex PCR, and the TCRdb table lists in-frame clones only, not all of them. This sample has around 30,000 clones; more than 80% occur once, and the top ten carry about 5.7%. The sample was CD8+ T cells from peripheral blood mononuclear cells, taken before pregnancy. These receptors were collected from a female donor with multiple sclerosis, enrolled in a pregnancy study.

The chain couples TRBV28 to TRBJ1-1; TRBD1 matches at 9 bases. Germline V gene data show CDR1 as MDHEN and CDR2 as SYDVKM. The CDR3 loop spans 16 amino acids. Losses at the gene ends were 5 bases for V and 0 bases for J; bases not matched to a gene: 7. For the CDR3, the DNA is TGTGCCAGCAGTATGCAGGGACAGGGCATGAACACTGAAGCTTTCTTT. This sequence encodes CASSMQGQGMNTEAFF.

The chain combines TRBV9 with TRBJ2-3, with D possibly being TRBD1 (6 bases). V lost 3 bases to trimming and J lost 0 bases, with 14 bases between them. The germline V gene encodes CDR1 SGDLS and CDR2 YYNGEE. This CDR3 has 16 amino acids. The CDR3 sequence is CASSGRTGLSTDTQYF. In DNA form, the CDR3 reads TGTGCCAGCAGCGGACGAACAGGGTTAAGCACAGATACGCAGTATTTT.

The CDR3 reads CASSQDPITRNEQYF. The CDR3 bases are TGCGCCAGCAGCCAAGACCCAATTACCAGAAACGAGCAGTACTTC. The rearrangement joins TRBV4-1 to TRBJ2-7; no clear D. Trimming stripped 0 bases from V and 5 bases from J, with 14 bases between. The length of the CDR3 is 15 residues. Germline CDR1 is MGHRA and CDR2 is YSYEKL.

The chain recombines TRBV27 with TRBJ1-2; D uncertain. The V end was cut by 5 bases, the J end by 0 bases, with 10 bases between. Germline-derived CDR1 and CDR2 are MNHEY and SMNVEV (reference sequence). This CDR3 spans 14 amino acids. CDR3 bases: TGTGCCAGCAGTCCCCAGGCCACTAACTATGGCTACACCTTC. It codes for CASSPQATNYGYTF.

The J gene is TRBJ2-6, the V gene TRBV9, with 8 nucleotides matching TRBD1. V gave up 2 bases and J gave up 4 bases; unmatched junction bases: 5. The CDR3 contains 16 residues. Germline assignment: CDR1 SGDLS and CDR2 YYNGEE. The CDR3 region is CASSVRTGPGANVLTF. The CDR3 DNA is TGTGCCAGCAGCGTCCGGACAGGGCCCGGGGCCAACGTCCTGACTTTC.

V usage is TRBV7-7 and J usage is TRBJ2-7; D call uncertain. Germline V lookup: CDR1 SSHAT, CDR2 FNYEAQ (reference sequence). The CDR3 length is 14 residues. V was pared by 6 bases and J by 0 bases, with 12 bases between. CDR3 protein: CASSLDWSSYEQYF. The DNA for the CDR3 is TGTGCCAGCAGTCTCGACTGGAGCTCCTACGAGCAGTACTTC.

The chain joins TRBV5-8 to TRBJ1-1; 7 bases line up with TRBD1. V was pared by 0 bases and J by 5 bases, with 4 bases of the junction left unmatched. This CDR3 is 14 amino acids long. Germline assignment: CDR1 SGHTS and CDR2 YDEGEE. CDR3 bases: TGTGCCAGCAGCTTGGGTACAGGGGAGACTGAAGCTTTCTTT. Protein sequence: CASSLGTGETEAFF.

This clone was seen only once. V gene TRBV14 combines with J gene TRBJ2-3; 8 nucleotides align to TRBD1. Germline-derived CDR1 and CDR2 are SGHDN and FVKESK. The CDR3 has 15 residues. The V and J ends lost 3 bases and 2 bases, in that order; junction bases with no gene match: 4. The CDR3 DNA reads as TGTGCCAGCAGCCACCGGACAGGGTACACAGATACGCAGTATTTT. Its translation is CASSHRTGYTDTQYF.

The chain couples TRBV19 to TRBJ2-1; tentatively, D is TRBD2 (5 bases). The CDR3 sequence is 13 residues long. Germline V gives CDR1 LNHDA, CDR2 SQIVND (reference sequence). Deletions cut 6 bases from V and 4 bases from J, with 10 bases between. CDR3: CASRADLYNEQFF. Here the CDR3 DNA reads TGTGCCAGTAGGGCGGACTTATACAATGAGCAGTTCTTC.

This clone was seen once. V gene TRBV7-3 combines with J gene TRBJ2-1; 7 positions agree with TRBD1. Trimming cost V 6 bases and J 9 bases; bases outside gene matches: 8. This CDR3 comprises 13 residues. Germline V gene sequence: CDR1 SGHTA, CDR2 FQGTGA. The CDR3 reads CASSPTGSAEQFF. CDR3 nucleotides: TGTGCCAGCAGTCCGACAGGGTCGGCTGAGCAGTTCTTC.

J is TRBJ1-1 and V is TRBV5-1, with D possibly matching TRBD1 (5 bases). Per germline, CDR1 SGHRS and CDR2 YFSETQ. The CDR3 is 16 residues long. V was shortened by 4 bases and J by 3 bases, with 19 bases between the two germline ends. CDR3 in amino acids: CASSPTRGGVDTEAFF. The CDR3 DNA sequence: TGCGCCAGCAGCCCGACGAGGGGAGGGGTGGACACTGAAGCTTTCTTT.

The CDR3 region is CASSLARSKRGRPGELFF. DNA of the CDR3: TGTGCCAGCAGCTTAGCCCGCTCCAAACGGGGTAGGCCCGGGGAGCTGTTTTTT. The chain carries TRBV11-1 and TRBJ2-2, with TRBD2 as a possible D gene (5 bases). In germline, CDR1 is SGHAT, CDR2 FQDESV (reference sequence). This CDR3 is 18 amino acids long. V was pared by 0 bases and J by 6 bases, with 20 bases between.

The chain links TRBV7-6 to TRBJ2-1; D might be TRBD1 (5 bases). Germline lookup yields CDR1 SGHVS and CDR2 FNYEAQ. The CDR3 sequence is 16 residues long. Trimming left V 1 base short and J 6 bases short, with 16 bases between. The CDR3 nucleotides read TGTGCCAGCAGCTTAGACCTAGGGGCCTCGTTCAATGAGCAGTTCTTC. Translation: CASSLDLGASFNEQFF. The full variable domain, rest sourced from reference TRBV7-6 and TRBJ2-1, is GAGVSQSPRYKVTKRGQDVALRCDPISGHVSLYWYRQALGQGPEFLTYFNYEAQQDKSGLPNDRFSAERPEGSISTLTIQRTEQRDSAMYRCASSLDLGASFNEQFFGPGTRLTVL.

This chain's CDR3 is CASSFVGGGPWTSTDTQYF. CDR3 in DNA: TGTGCCAGCAGCTTTGTGGGCGGGGGCCCCTGGACTAGCACAGATACGCAGTATTTT. This chain connects TRBV5-4 to TRBJ2-3; tentatively, D is TRBD2 (7 bases). Trimming took 2 bases from V and 0 from J, leaving 22 bases between them. Germline CDR1 and CDR2: SGHNT and YYREEE (reference sequence). This CDR3 has 19 residues.

Notes on this clone: At one end, the junction sequence differs from germline, possibly due to a read error. This chain links TRBV19 with TRBJ1-4, with 7 bases matching TRBD1. CDR3 length equals 13 residues. Germline CDR1 and CDR2: LNHDA and SQIVND (reference sequence). CDR3 protein: CASSTDMGQTSSF. CDR3 in DNA: TGTGCCAGTAGTACTGACATGGGACAGACATCATCATTT. The variable domain in full, with the rest retrieved from reference TRBV19 and TRBJ1-4, is DGGITQSPKYLFRKEGQNVTLSCEQNLNHDAMYWYRQDPGQGLRLIYYSQIVNDFQKGDIAEGYSVSREKKESFPLTVTSAQKNPTAFYLCASSTDMGQTSSFGSGTQLSVL.

In DNA form, the CDR3 reads TGCAGCGTGAGGGGGGGGACAACCTCCACTGAAGCTTTCTTT. It translates to CSVRGGTTSTEAFF. The chain is built from TRBV29-1 and TRBJ1-1, with D possibly being TRBD1 (6 bases). Between the trimmed V and J ends, which lost 6 bases and 4 bases, there was a span of 18 bases. The germline CDR1 and CDR2 sequences are SQVTM and ANQGSEA. This CDR3 is built from 14 residues.

V and J are TRBV28 and TRBJ2-7; 10 nucleotides match TRBD1. Germline trimming cut 5 bases from V and 4 bases from J; bases unmatched to any gene: 11. CDR1 is MDHEN and CDR2 is SYDVKM in the germline V gene. The CDR3 is 16 amino acids. CDR3 residues: CASSPYLGTGEYEQYF. DNA for the CDR3: TGTGCCAGCAGTCCCTATCTCGGGACAGGGGAGTACGAGCAGTACTTC.

The chain is built from TRBV4-3 and TRBJ1-2, with no clear D. Trimming pared 0 bases from V and 7 bases from J, leaving 6 bases between. The germline CDR1 and CDR2 sequences are LGHNA and YSLEER. The CDR3 has 12 residues. The CDR3 loop is CASSQDRSGYTF. CDR3 nucleotides: TGCGCCAGCAGCCAAGATCGGAGTGGCTACACCTTC.

V usage is TRBV14 and J usage is TRBJ2-3, with 12 bases lining up with TRBD1. CDR3 size: 19 residues. Losses at the gene ends were 0 bases for V and 4 bases for J; bases not matched to a gene: 11. Germline-derived CDR1 and CDR2 are SGHDN and FVKESK. The CDR3 DNA follows: TGTGCCAGCAGCCAAGATTTCGGGGACAGGGGGCTTGTCGCAGATACGCAGTATTTT. Its protein product is CASSQDFGDRGLVADTQYF.

This chain uses TRBV4-3 with TRBJ2-2, with D unclear. This CDR3 is built from 15 residues. Trimming removed 2 bases at V and 6 bases at J, with 13 bases between. Germline V gene data show CDR1 as LGHNA and CDR2 as YSLEER. The CDR3 protein is CASSQLAERPGELFF. The CDR3 nucleotides are TGCGCCAGCAGCCAATTAGCCGAGAGACCCGGGGAGCTGTTTTTT.

The chain is built from TRBV27 and TRBJ2-7; 7 nucleotides agree with TRBD1. The CDR3 is 16 residues long. V dropped 5 bases and J dropped 3; count of bases not matched to a gene: 13. Germline V gene data show CDR1 as MNHEY and CDR2 as SMNVEV (reference sequence). DNA of the CDR3: TGTGCCAGCAGTCCGATCACCGGGACAGATTACTACGAGCAGTACTTC. This translates into CASSPITGTDYYEQYF.

The chain uses TRBV9 and TRBJ1-2, with 7 bases that match TRBD1. V gave up 3 bases and J gave up 0 bases; unmatched junction bases: 11. The germline V gene encodes CDR1 SGDLS and CDR2 YYNGEE. The CDR3 length is 17 residues. This CDR3 reads CASSGIRDSETNYGYTF. CDR3 DNA sequence: TGTGCCAGCAGCGGAATCCGGGACAGCGAGACTAACTATGGCTACACCTTC.

This clone was recorded a few times. The chain joins TRBV27 to TRBJ2-1; 10 bases map to TRBD2. Germline-derived CDR1 and CDR2 are MNHEY and SMNVEV (reference sequence). The length of the CDR3 is 17 residues. J lost 4 bases, V lost 4 bases, and 10 bases had no gene match. The CDR3 DNA sequence: TGTGCCAGCAGTTCCCCTCTAGCGGGAGATGGGTACAATGAGCAGTTCTTC. This sequence encodes CASSSPLAGDGYNEQFF.

J is TRBJ2-7 and V is TRBV4-2; D may be TRBD1 (5 bases). V was cut by 1 base and J by 2 bases, with 6 bases left in between. This CDR3 spans 13 amino acids. Germline assignment: CDR1 LGHNA and CDR2 YNFKEQ. This CDR3 reads CASSQGRAYEQYF. The DNA for the CDR3 is TGTGCCAGCAGCCAAGGCAGGGCCTACGAGCAGTACTTC.

V gene TRBV11-2 combines with J gene TRBJ1-1; TRBD1 agrees at 10 bases. The CDR3 sequence is 15 residues long. Looked up from germline, CDR1 is SGHAT and CDR2 is FQNNGV. V lost 7 bases, J lost 2 bases, and 7 bases stayed unmatched. Here the CDR3 DNA reads TGTGCCAGCACCAGCACGACAGGGGGCAACACTGAAGCTTTCTTT. Translated, it gives CASTSTTGGNTEAFF.

The CDR3 bases are TGTGCCAGCAGTTTGTCCCAGGGGGACCTTTACGAGCAGTACTTC. Protein: CASSLSQGDLYEQYF. The J gene is TRBJ2-7, the V gene TRBV6-5; 7 bases map to TRBD1. CDR1 is MNHEY, CDR2 SVGAGI, per germline. The CDR3 sequence is 15 residues long. Germline trimming cut 4 bases from V and 4 bases from J; bases unmatched to any gene: 10.

The rearrangement joins TRBV5-5 to TRBJ2-2; D may be TRBD1 (6 bases). The CDR3 is made up of 15 amino acids. V was trimmed by 5 bases and J by 6 bases, leaving 17 bases between them. Germline V gene data show CDR1 as SGHKS and CDR2 as YYEKEE (reference sequence). The CDR3, as DNA: TGTGCCAGCAGGGAAGGACAGATAGTATCCGGGGAGCTGTTTTTT. Its translation: CASREGQIVSGELFF.